One sample yielded the 23 T cell receptor beta chains listed below, sequenced in a study of CD8+ T cells in alopecia areata. cDNA serving as the sequencing template came from extracted, reverse transcribed RNA. Repertoires were generated with immunoSEQ multiplex PCR, while TCRdb's copy carries only in-frame clones and drops some. The sample yields hundreds of thousands of clones, roughly two thirds seen once. The source was CD4+ T cells sorted from blood, collected at week 0. These receptors were obtained from a human donor with alopecia areata.

The chain couples TRBV4-1 to TRBJ2-1; no clear D. The CDR3 has 15 amino acids. The V gene lost 0 bases and the J gene lost 15 bases, with 21 bases spanning the gap. Germline V gene sequence: CDR1 MGHRA, CDR2 YSYEKL. CDR3 amino acids: CASSQELSAPPPRFF. The CDR3 DNA reads as TGCGCCAGCAGCCAAGAGCTCTCTGCACCCCCACCTAGGTTCTTC.

This sequence joins TRBV9 and TRBJ2-2, with 13 bases fitting TRBD2. From germline, CDR1 is SGDLS and CDR2 YYNGEE. Trimming removed 4 bases from V and 3 bases from J; junction bases left unmatched: 6. This CDR3 region has 17 residues. The DNA of the CDR3 is TGTGCCAGCAGCCGATGGACTAGCGGGGGATACACCGGGGAGCTGTTTTTT. Its protein product is CASSRWTSGGYTGELFF. The variable domain in full, with the rest retrieved from reference TRBV9 and TRBJ2-2, is DSGVTQTPKHLITATGQRVTLRCSPRSGDLSVYWYQQSLDQGLQFLIQYYNGEERAKGNILERFSAQQFPDLHSELNLSSLELGDSALYFCASSRWTSGGYTGELFFGEGSRLTVL.

This clone was counted a few times. This chain uses TRBV5-4 with TRBJ2-2; D remains ambiguous. The CDR3 contains 14 residues. The germline V gene encodes CDR1 SGHNT and CDR2 YYREEE (reference sequence). Deletions cut 0 bases from V and 1 base from J, with 4 bases between. CDR3 sequence (DNA): TGTGCCAGCAGCTTGGAGGTGAACACCGGGGAGCTGTTTTTT. Protein: CASSLEVNTGELFF.

V gene TRBV7-9 combines with J gene TRBJ1-4, with D unclear. The germline V gene has CDR1 SEHNR and CDR2 FQNEAQ (reference sequence). There are 12 residues in the CDR3. The V and J ends lost 6 bases and 6 bases respectively, with 8 bases between them. CDR3 residues: CASREKDEKLFF. The CDR3 DNA reads as TGTGCCAGCAGGGAGAAAGATGAAAAACTGTTTTTT.

CDR3 in amino acids: CASSPGLAGDNEQFF. CDR3 sequence (DNA): TGTGCCAGCAGCCCGGGACTAGCGGGGGACAATGAGCAGTTCTTC. V gene TRBV11-1 combines with J gene TRBJ2-1; 14 positions match TRBD2. The CDR3 has 15 residues. Germline V gene lookup returns CDR1 SGHAT and CDR2 FQDESV (reference sequence). V was clipped by 5 bases and J by 5 bases; unmatched bases: 2.

V usage is TRBV30 and J usage is TRBJ2-3, with D tentatively TRBD1 or TRBD2 (6 bases each). Germline V gives CDR1 GTSNPN, CDR2 SVGIG (reference sequence). The CDR3 sequence is 15 residues long. Trimming took off 0 bases at V and 3 bases at J, with 13 bases between the two ends. The CDR3 DNA follows: TGTGCCTGGAGTGTGTGGGGGGCAGGGACAGATACGCAGTATTTT. It codes for CAWSVWGAGTDTQYF. The entire variable domain, with the rest obtained from reference TRBV30 and TRBJ2-3, is as follows: SQTIHQWPATLVQPVGSPLSLECTVEGTSNPNLYWYRQAAGRGLQLLFYSVGIGQISSEVPQNLSASRPQDRQFILSSKKLLLSDSGFYLCAWSVWGAGTDTQYFGPGTRLTVL.

The gene calls are TRBV2 and TRBJ2-5; D is undetermined. This CDR3 is 11 amino acids long. Between the trimmed V and J ends, which lost 6 bases and 4 bases, there was a span of 6 bases. In germline, CDR1 is SNHLY, CDR2 FYNNEI. CDR3 coding DNA: TGTGCCAGCAGCGGCACAGAGACCCAGTACTTC. Protein: CASSGTETQYF.

In this sample, this clone turned up a few times. The chain uses TRBV2 and TRBJ1-1; maybe TRBD1 (6 bases). V was trimmed by 1 base and J by 4 bases, leaving 10 bases between them. The germline gives CDR1 SNHLY, CDR2 FYNNEI. CDR3 length: 14 residues. This chain's CDR3 is CASSEGGGFTEAFF. CDR3 in DNA: TGTGCCAGCAGTGAAGGCGGGGGCTTCACTGAAGCTTTCTTT.

The chain combines TRBV6-5 with TRBJ2-1; D remains ambiguous. Trimming shortened V by 0 bases and J by 0 bases, and 9 bases separated the two germline ends. Germline values: CDR1 MNHEY, CDR2 SVGAGI. This CDR3 contains 16 residues. The CDR3 loop reads CASSYSIASSYNEQFF. The DNA of the CDR3 is TGTGCCAGCAGTTACTCAATAGCCTCCTCCTACAATGAGCAGTTCTTC.

The rearrangement joins TRBV9 to TRBJ2-3; 15 bases line up with TRBD2. Germline-derived CDR1 and CDR2 are SGDLS and YYNGEE. The length of the CDR3 is 19 residues. With V trimmed by 0 bases and J by 0 bases, 5 bases remained unmatched. In nucleotides, the CDR3 is TGTGCCAGCAGCGTAGTCGGGACTAGCGGGGGGACCAGCACAGATACGCAGTATTTT. Amino acid sequence: CASSVVGTSGGTSTDTQYF.

In its sample, this clone was seen a few times. The rearrangement links TRBV5-6 to TRBJ1-2; D is unclear. The CDR3 contains 12 residues. From germline, CDR1 is SGHDT and CDR2 YYEEEE. Trimming took off 0 bases at V and 6 bases at J, with 6 bases between the two ends. The CDR3 is CASSLGRDGYTF. As DNA, the CDR3 is TGTGCCAGCAGCTTGGGGAGGGATGGCTACACCTTC.

The CDR3 loop is CASRSPDYEQYF. The CDR3 nucleotides read TGTGCCAGCAGGTCGCCAGACTACGAGCAGTACTTC. J is TRBJ2-7 and V is TRBV2; no reliable D call. CDR1 is SNHLY and CDR2 is FYNNEI in the germline V gene. The CDR3 length is 12 residues. V dropped 6 bases and J dropped 3 bases, with 9 bases sitting between them.

The J gene is TRBJ1-5, the V gene TRBV30; D is unresolved. CDR1 is GTSNPN, CDR2 SVGIG, per germline (reference sequence). The CDR3 has 14 amino acids. V was shortened by 1 base and J by 0 bases, with 7 bases between the two germline ends. For the CDR3, the DNA is TGTGCCTGGAGTGGCCTCAATAGCAATCAGCCCCAGCATTTT. Residues: CAWSGLNSNQPQHF.

This rearrangement joins TRBV25-1 to TRBJ2-5; D gene uncertain. Germline CDR1 reads MGHDK; CDR2 reads SYGVNS. The CDR3 consists of 14 residues. V was shortened by 7 bases and J by 2 bases, with 14 bases between the two germline ends. The DNA for the CDR3 is TGTGCCAGCACAGGCGAAGTTTATCAAGAGACCCAGTACTTC. Translation gives CASTGEVYQETQYF.

The rearrangement joins TRBV27 to TRBJ1-2; possible D gene TRBD1, 5 bases. This CDR3 is 12 amino acids long. V was clipped by 8 bases and J by 7 bases, with 14 bases between them. Germline CDR1 and CDR2: MNHEY and SMNVEV (reference sequence). The CDR3 sequence: CASRSLGTGYTF. The DNA of the CDR3 is TGTGCCAGCCGGTCCTTGGGGACTGGCTACACCTTC.

This clone was observed a few times. V usage is TRBV29-1 and J usage is TRBJ2-1; D is possibly TRBD1 (5 bases). Per germline, CDR1 SQVTM and CDR2 ANQGSEA. The germline V and J ends were trimmed by 5 bases and 8 bases, with 13 bases remaining between them. This CDR3 has 12 amino acids. The CDR3 DNA is TGCAGCGTTCGGACACACGGCGATGAGCAGTTCTTC. Residues: CSVRTHGDEQFF.

A remark on this clone: Other DNA sequences from this sample encode an identical CDR3 as well. The J gene is TRBJ2-3, the V gene TRBV29-1; D remains unclear. Germline V CDR1 and CDR2: SQVTM, ANQGSEA. V was trimmed by 3 bases and J by 1 base, leaving 8 bases between them. The CDR3 is made up of 13 amino acids. The chain's CDR3 is CSVEGSGTDTQYF. The CDR3 DNA sequence: TGCAGCGTTGAGGGATCTGGCACAGATACGCAGTATTTT.

The chain has TRBV10-3 and TRBJ2-3; TRBD1 matches 8 bases. Germline CDR1 reads ENHRY; CDR2 reads SYGVKD. V lost 8 bases, J lost 4 bases, and 14 bases stayed unmatched. The CDR3 extends over 16 amino acids. The CDR3, as DNA: TGTGCCATCGCAAGGGGCCCAGACAGGGGCGCAGATACGCAGTATTTT. Its translation is CAIARGPDRGADTQYF.

V and J are TRBV10-3 and TRBJ2-1; D unresolved. Germline CDR1 ENHRY, CDR2 SYGVKD. CDR3 length: 12 residues. Trimming stripped 10 bases from V and 5 bases from J, with 12 bases between. This chain's CDR3 is CATQAINNEQFF. In DNA form, the CDR3 reads TGTGCCACCCAGGCCATAAACAATGAGCAGTTCTTC.

Concerning this clone itself: This sample includes further DNA sequences coding for the same CDR3. CDR3 sequence reads: CATSRAGETQYF. The CDR3 bases are TGTGCCACCAGCAGAGCGGGAGAGACCCAGTACTTC. The chain has TRBV15 and TRBJ2-5; D ambiguous. The ends were cut back, 1 base at V and 4 bases at J, with 4 bases in the middle. The CDR3 has 12 amino acids. Germline V gives CDR1 LNHNV, CDR2 YYDKDF (reference sequence).

There are a few counts of this clone. The V call is TRBV7-9, the J call TRBJ2-2, with D possibly TRBD2 on 5 matching bases. Germline CDR1 is SEHNR and CDR2 is FQNEAQ (reference sequence). The CDR3 extends over 14 amino acids. The V gene lost 1 base and the J gene lost 2 bases, with 5 bases spanning the gap. The CDR3 reads CASSLGTNTGELFF. CDR3 DNA: TGTGCCAGCAGCTTAGGGACTAACACCGGGGAGCTGTTTTTT.

The CDR3 nucleotides are TGTGCCAGCAGAATCGGCCGAGGGACAGATACGCAGTATTTT. This gives the protein CASRIGRGTDTQYF. The chain has TRBV27 and TRBJ2-3; TRBD2 might be the D (5 bases). Germline V gene lookup returns CDR1 MNHEY and CDR2 SMNVEV (reference sequence). Trimming took off 6 bases at V and 3 bases at J, with 13 bases between the two ends. This CDR3 is built from 14 residues.

The chain recombines TRBV7-2 with TRBJ1-2; D is undetermined. CDR1 and CDR2 (germline): SGHTA, FQGNSA. Deletions cut 5 bases from V and 4 bases from J, with 14 bases between. CDR3 length: 14 amino acids. CDR3 in DNA: TGTGCCAGCAGCAAGGACCAGAATCCCTATGGCTACACCTTC. Protein: CASSKDQNPYGYTF. The variable domain in full, completed from reference TRBV7-2 and TRBJ1-2, reads GAGVSQSPSNKVTEKGKDVELRCDPISGHTALYWYRQSLGQGLEFLIYFQGNSAPDKSGLPSDRFSAERTGGSVSTLTIQRTQQEDSAVYLCASSKDQNPYGYTFGSGTRLTVV.